Presented here are 32 T cell receptor beta chains from one specimen sequenced in a study of Tregs in tolerant kidney transplant recipients. TCRdb's copy holds only in-frame clones and misses some; the assay was immunoSEQ multiplex PCR. In the table there are under 95,000 clones, 85% to 95% of which are singletons. Sequenced here: Tregs from blood, sampled before the transplant. The source of these receptors is a human donor who received a combined kidney and bone marrow transplant.

This clone was seen a handful of times. The chain carries TRBV29-1 and TRBJ1-5, with a tentative D call TRBD1 (5 bases). V was trimmed by 4 bases and J by 7 bases, leaving 14 bases between them. This CDR3 has 13 amino acids. Germline assignment: CDR1 SQVTM and CDR2 ANQGSEA. Here the CDR3 DNA reads TGCAGCGTTGTTGTAGGGGCTGGGCAGCCCCAGCATTTT. Encoded protein: CSVVVGAGQPQHF.

This sequence joins TRBV18 and TRBJ2-1, with 7 bases that match TRBD1. Germline V gene data show CDR1 as KGHSH and CDR2 as LQKENI. Germline trimming cut 3 bases from V and 7 bases from J; bases unmatched to any gene: 6. The CDR3 length is 14 residues. In DNA, the CDR3 is TGTGCCAGCTCACCGGGACAGAAGCGGAATGAGCAGTTCTTC. Amino acids: CASSPGQKRNEQFF.

V gene TRBV27 combines with J gene TRBJ2-1, with D perhaps given as TRBD1 or TRBD2 (5 bases each). V lost 3 bases and J lost 1, with 10 bases in between. There are 15 residues in the CDR3. Germline assignment: CDR1 MNHEY and CDR2 SMNVEV (reference sequence). The CDR3 sequence: CASSLRGVSYNEQFF. Here the CDR3 DNA reads TGTGCCAGCAGTTTGAGGGGCGTTTCCTACAATGAGCAGTTCTTC.

The chain uses TRBV2 and TRBJ1-5; 9 bases are a match to TRBD1. The CDR3 contains 17 residues. Germline loops: CDR1 SNHLY, CDR2 FYNNEI. The trim removed 6 bases at V and 7 bases at J, leaving 16 bases unmatched. DNA for the CDR3: TGTGCCAGCAGGGGTACAGGGGGCGGACCTGGGGGACAGCCCCAGCATTTT. Protein: CASRGTGGGPGGQPQHF.

The chain employs TRBV7-9 and TRBJ2-1, with D tentatively TRBD1 or TRBD2 (5 bases each). Trimming removed 0 bases at V and 2 bases at J, with 8 bases between. From germline, CDR1 is SEHNR and CDR2 FQNEAQ (reference sequence). The CDR3 length is 15 residues. The CDR3 loop is CASSLAQGAYNEQFF. CDR3 nucleotide sequence: TGTGCCAGCAGCTTAGCTCAGGGAGCCTACAATGAGCAGTTCTTC.

The V call is TRBV6-6, the J call TRBJ2-1, with D possibly TRBD2 on 7 matching bases. This CDR3 comprises 14 residues. V lost 6 bases, J lost 7 bases, and 16 bases lay in between. Germline V gives CDR1 MNHNY, CDR2 SVGAGI (reference sequence). The CDR3 protein is CASRTGGAGNEQFF. The CDR3 bases are TGTGCCAGCAGAACGGGGGGCGCGGGAAATGAGCAGTTCTTC.

The V call is TRBV10-3, the J call TRBJ1-1; the match to TRBD1 covers 7 bases. The CDR3 totals 13 residues. The germline gives CDR1 ENHRY, CDR2 SYGVKD. V shed 10 bases, J shed 1 base, and the junction held 6 bases outside the gene matches. CDR3 in DNA: TGTGCCACCAATCGACAGGGGAACACTGAAGCTTTCTTT. It is translated as CATNRQGNTEAFF.

The chain couples TRBV6-6 to TRBJ2-2; D is possibly TRBD2 (6 bases). The germline gives CDR1 MNHNY, CDR2 SVGAGI (reference sequence). The CDR3 length is 14 residues. V was cut by 7 bases and J by 5 bases, with 14 bases left in between. The CDR3 sequence: CASTYGTGTGELFF. The CDR3 DNA follows: TGTGCCAGCACCTATGGGACTGGGACCGGGGAGCTGTTTTTT.

The chain carries TRBV11-2 and TRBJ1-1; no clear D gene. This CDR3 is built from 12 residues. Between the trimmed V and J ends, which lost 5 bases and 7 bases, there was a span of 11 bases. In germline, CDR1 is SGHAT, CDR2 FQNNGV. CDR3 loop: CASSPLASEAFF. The DNA of the CDR3 is TGTGCCAGCAGCCCCCTGGCCAGTGAAGCTTTCTTT.

The chain is built from TRBV27 and TRBJ2-3, with 9 positions matching TRBD2. Trimming took 6 bases from V and 3 from J; bases not matched to a gene: 10. CDR1 is MNHEY and CDR2 is SMNVEV in the germline V gene (reference sequence). The CDR3 contains 16 residues. The DNA for the CDR3 is TGTGCCAGCAGCCGAAATGGCGGGGGGGGGACAGATACGCAGTATTTT. This sequence encodes CASSRNGGGGTDTQYF.

This chain uses TRBV9 with TRBJ2-1; a weak D match, TRBD2 (6 bases). The germline CDR1 and CDR2 sequences are SGDLS and YYNGEE. The CDR3 extends over 15 amino acids. V was clipped by 1 base and J by 7 bases, with 15 bases between them. The CDR3 DNA reads as TGTGCCAGCAGCGTAAGAAGCGGGCCGAGGAATGAGCAGTTCTTC. This encodes CASSVRSGPRNEQFF. Full variable domain (rest looked up from reference TRBV9 and TRBJ2-1): DSGVTQTPKHLITATGQRVTLRCSPRSGDLSVYWYQQSLDQGLQFLIQYYNGEERAKGNILERFSAQQFPDLHSELNLSSLELGDSALYFCASSVRSGPRNEQFFGPGTRLTVL.

The chain links TRBV29-1 to TRBJ2-3; 7 nucleotides match TRBD1. The CDR3 loop spans 13 amino acids. Per germline, CDR1 SQVTM and CDR2 ANQGSEA. The V segment lost 4 bases and the J segment 4 bases; nucleotides outside the gene matches: 5. The CDR3 loop is CSVGIGGADTQYF. The DNA of the CDR3 is TGCAGCGTTGGTATAGGGGGCGCAGATACGCAGTATTTT.

This clone was seen a handful of times. V gene TRBV19 combines with J gene TRBJ1-1; D gene ambiguous. The CDR3 covers 11 residues. V was clipped by 10 bases and J by 0 bases, with 6 bases between them. Germline CDR1 is LNHDA and CDR2 is SQIVND (reference sequence). The CDR3 sequence is CATSMNTEAFF. DNA of the CDR3: TGTGCCACCTCCATGAACACTGAAGCTTTCTTT.

This sequence joins TRBV6-1 and TRBJ2-7; 9 nucleotides line up with TRBD1. The V and J ends lost 6 bases and 3 bases, in that order; junction bases with no gene match: 6. The CDR3 has 14 amino acids. Germline CDR1 reads MNHNS; CDR2 reads SASEGT. The CDR3 is CASRWTGVGYEQYF. Here the CDR3 DNA reads TGTGCCAGCAGATGGACAGGGGTGGGCTACGAGCAGTACTTC.

The gene calls are TRBV7-3 and TRBJ2-3; the D gene is possibly TRBD2 (5 bases). Trimming stripped 5 bases from V and 0 bases from J, with 15 bases between. The CDR3 loop spans 16 amino acids. Germline assignment: CDR1 SGHTA and CDR2 FQGTGA. CDR3 amino acids: CASSRGLIPSTDTQYF. Here the CDR3 DNA reads TGTGCCAGCAGCCGTGGACTGATACCTAGCACAGATACGCAGTATTTT.

The V gene is TRBV7-2, the J gene TRBJ2-1, with 11 nucleotides matching TRBD2. V lost 5 bases and J lost 10; bases outside the gene matches: 10. The CDR3 is made up of 15 amino acids. The germline V gene encodes CDR1 SGHTA and CDR2 FQGNSA. As DNA, the CDR3 is TGTGCCAGCAGCAATATTCTAGCGGGAGGTGAGGAGCAGTTCTTC. Its translation: CASSNILAGGEEQFF.

The chain links TRBV5-6 to TRBJ2-1, with 13 positions matching TRBD2. The V and J ends lost 4 bases and 9 bases, in that order; junction bases with no gene match: 7. The CDR3 runs 15 residues. The germline V gene has CDR1 SGHDT and CDR2 YYEEEE. CDR3 DNA sequence: TGTGCCAGCAGCCCGGGACTAGCGGGACGGGGTGAGCAGTTCTTC. This gives the protein CASSPGLAGRGEQFF.

This clone was recorded only once. This chain joins TRBV25-1 and TRBJ1-4; TRBD1 aligns across 8 bases. The CDR3 consists of 14 residues. The V and J ends lost 5 bases and 8 bases, in that order; junction bases with no gene match: 7. Germline CDR1 and CDR2: MGHDK and SYGVNS. CDR3 DNA: TGTGCCAGCAGTCCAGGGGGCAGGGAGGAAAAACTGTTTTTT. It specifies CASSPGGREEKLFF.

This rearrangement joins TRBV4-2 to TRBJ2-5; D is perhaps TRBD2 (6 bases). Germline V CDR1 and CDR2: LGHNA, YNFKEQ. Trimming shortened V by 0 bases and J by 4 bases, and 18 bases separated the two germline ends. CDR3 length equals 17 residues. This CDR3 reads CASSQEGTHGSGETQYF. CDR3 nucleotide sequence: TGTGCCAGCAGCCAAGAAGGAACGCACGGGAGTGGAGAGACCCAGTACTTC.

The chain uses TRBV6-1 and TRBJ1-1, with D possibly matching TRBD1 (5 bases). CDR1 and CDR2 (germline): MNHNS, SASEGT. V lost 4 bases and J 0 bases, leaving 12 bases between the germline ends. CDR3 length: 15 residues. CDR3 protein: CASSAVAGLNTEAFF. The CDR3 DNA sequence: TGTGCCAGCAGTGCGGTTGCGGGGCTGAACACTGAAGCTTTCTTT.

The sample holds a few counts of this clone. The chain links TRBV5-1 to TRBJ2-5; D call uncertain. The germline V gene encodes CDR1 SGHRS and CDR2 YFSETQ. V was trimmed by 1 base and J by 10 bases, leaving 14 bases between them. The CDR3 runs 13 residues. The chain's CDR3 is CASSLFAAQDQYF. CDR3 DNA: TGCGCCAGCAGCTTGTTTGCGGCCCAGGACCAGTACTTC.

The CDR3 DNA follows: TGTGCCATCGCGTCCTCGAGCGGGAGGGCCCGGGATACGCAGTATTTT. Translating gives CAIASSSGRARDTQYF. The V gene is TRBV10-3, the J gene TRBJ2-3; 10 nucleotides line up with TRBD2. V shed 8 bases and J 6 bases; nucleotides not matched to a gene: 14. The CDR3 runs 16 residues. CDR1 is ENHRY, CDR2 SYGVKD, per germline.

V is TRBV10-3 and J is TRBJ1-2; no definite D call. This CDR3 contains 13 residues. Germline V CDR1 and CDR2: ENHRY, SYGVKD. V gave up 6 bases and J gave up 4 bases, with 12 bases separating them. The CDR3 region has the DNA TGTGCCATCAGCCGGGAGTCGGGCTATGGCTACACCTTC. This translates into CAISRESGYGYTF.

The rearrangement links TRBV5-1 to TRBJ2-7; maybe TRBD1 (5 bases). The CDR3 is 16 residues long. Trimming pared 3 bases from V and 2 bases from J, leaving 18 bases between. Germline CDR1 SGHRS, CDR2 YFSETQ. CDR3 DNA: TGCGCCAGCAGCTGGACCGGAAAGGGGCTCGCCTACGAGCAGTACTTC. It translates to CASSWTGKGLAYEQYF.

CDR3: CASSALDSNQPQHF. The CDR3 region has the DNA TGTGCCAGCAGTGCCTTAGATAGCAATCAGCCCCAGCATTTT. The rearrangement uses TRBV28 and TRBJ1-5; D gene unclear. V lost 5 bases and J lost 0, with 8 bases in between. This CDR3 has 14 residues. Germline V gene sequence: CDR1 MDHEN, CDR2 SYDVKM.

The chain joins TRBV30 to TRBJ2-1; 8 nucleotides align to TRBD2. V shed 2 bases and J 4 bases; nucleotides not matched to a gene: 4. CDR3 length equals 14 residues. The germline gives CDR1 GTSNPN, CDR2 SVGIG (reference sequence). The CDR3 here is CAWSLAGTYNEQFF. The CDR3 bases are TGTGCCTGGAGTCTAGCGGGCACTTACAATGAGCAGTTCTTC.

The V gene is TRBV11-2, the J gene TRBJ1-2; the D gene is possibly TRBD1 (5 bases). Germline values: CDR1 SGHAT, CDR2 FQNNGV. The CDR3 consists of 13 residues. With 6 bases removed from V and 3 bases from J, the gap between germline ends came to 11 bases. The CDR3 nucleotides read TGTGCCAGCAGTCTAGGGACGTACTATGGCTACACCTTC. Its translation is CASSLGTYYGYTF.

This chain connects TRBV28 to TRBJ2-2; TRBD2 matches 10 bases. J was trimmed by 0 bases and V by 6 bases; bases with no gene match: 7. The CDR3 is 17 amino acids. From germline, CDR1 is MDHEN and CDR2 SYDVKM. The CDR3 region is CASSRLGLAANTGELFF. The DNA of the CDR3 is TGTGCCAGCAGCCGCCTCGGACTAGCGGCGAACACCGGGGAGCTGTTTTTT.

This clone was detected a few times. As DNA, the CDR3 is TGTGCCAGTAGTAGTCAGGCGGGGAGTGAGCAGTACTTC. Translated, it gives CASSSQAGSEQYF. The rearrangement links TRBV19 to TRBJ2-7; D perhaps matches TRBD2 (6 bases). Looked up from germline, CDR1 is LNHDA and CDR2 is SQIVND (reference sequence). This CDR3 region has 13 residues. V lost 4 bases to trimming and J lost 7 bases, with 14 bases between them.

The chain carries TRBV6-1 and TRBJ2-1; no definite D call. V lost 4 bases and J lost 0, with 7 bases in between. The CDR3 is 14 amino acids. Germline CDR1 MNHNS, CDR2 SASEGT. CDR3 bases: TGTGCCAGCAGTGCGAGAAGCTCCTACAATGAGCAGTTCTTC. It codes for CASSARSSYNEQFF.

The V gene is TRBV2, the J gene TRBJ2-3; a possible D gene is TRBD2 (5 bases). The germline CDR1 and CDR2 sequences are SNHLY and FYNNEI. The CDR3 totals 11 residues. V was cut by 7 bases and J by 5 bases, with 7 bases left in between. The DNA for the CDR3 is TGTGCCAGCATCGGGATAGATACGCAGTATTTT. It specifies CASIGIDTQYF. The full variable domain, with the rest looked up from reference TRBV2 and TRBJ2-3, is EPEVTQTPSHQVTQMGQEVILRCVPISNHLYFYWYRQILGQKVEFLVSFYNNEISEKSEIFDDQFSVERPDGSNFTLKIRSTKLEDSAMYFCASIGIDTQYFGPGTRLTVL.

This clone was counted between two and nine times. The V and J genes are TRBV10-1 and TRBJ1-2; D gene ambiguous. The germline V gene has CDR1 WNHNN and CDR2 SYGVQD (reference sequence). The CDR3 loop spans 15 amino acids. Trimming took off 7 bases at V and 7 bases at J, with 22 bases between the two ends. The CDR3 DNA reads as TGCGCCAGCATCGAGCAAATCCCGGTATTGAGTGGCTACACCTTC. Its translation is CASIEQIPVLSGYTF.